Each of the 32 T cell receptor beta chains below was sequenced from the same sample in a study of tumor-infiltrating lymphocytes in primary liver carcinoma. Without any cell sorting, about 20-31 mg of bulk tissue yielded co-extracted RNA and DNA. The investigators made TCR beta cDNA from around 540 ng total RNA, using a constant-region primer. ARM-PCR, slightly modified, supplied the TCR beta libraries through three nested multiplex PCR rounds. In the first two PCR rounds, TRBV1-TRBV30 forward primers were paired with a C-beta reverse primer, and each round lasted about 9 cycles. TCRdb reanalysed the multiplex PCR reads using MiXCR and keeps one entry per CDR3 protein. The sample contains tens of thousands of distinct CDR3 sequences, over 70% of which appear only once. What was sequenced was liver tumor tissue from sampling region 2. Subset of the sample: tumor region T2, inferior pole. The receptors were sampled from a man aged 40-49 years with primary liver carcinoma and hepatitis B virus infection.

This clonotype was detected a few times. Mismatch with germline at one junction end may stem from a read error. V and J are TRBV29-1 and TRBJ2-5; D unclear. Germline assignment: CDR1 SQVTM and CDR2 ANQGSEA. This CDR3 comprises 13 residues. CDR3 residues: CSVEASVQGTQYF. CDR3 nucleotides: TGCAGCGTTGAAGCCTCAGTACAAGGGACCCAGTACTTC.

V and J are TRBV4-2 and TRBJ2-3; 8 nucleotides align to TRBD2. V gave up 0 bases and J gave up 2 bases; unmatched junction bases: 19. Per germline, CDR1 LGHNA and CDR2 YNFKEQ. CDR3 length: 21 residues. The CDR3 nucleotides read TGTGCCAGCAGCCAAGATTCGGGACTAGTGGCATATCGATTTAACACAGATACGCAGTATTTT. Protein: CASSQDSGLVAYRFNTDTQYF.

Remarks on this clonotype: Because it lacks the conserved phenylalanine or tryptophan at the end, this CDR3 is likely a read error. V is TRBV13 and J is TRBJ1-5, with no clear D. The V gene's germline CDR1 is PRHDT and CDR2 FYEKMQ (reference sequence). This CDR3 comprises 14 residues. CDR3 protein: CASSLGGSNQHQHL. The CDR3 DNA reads TGTGCCAGCAGCTTAGGCGGTAGCAATCAGCACCAGCATCTT.

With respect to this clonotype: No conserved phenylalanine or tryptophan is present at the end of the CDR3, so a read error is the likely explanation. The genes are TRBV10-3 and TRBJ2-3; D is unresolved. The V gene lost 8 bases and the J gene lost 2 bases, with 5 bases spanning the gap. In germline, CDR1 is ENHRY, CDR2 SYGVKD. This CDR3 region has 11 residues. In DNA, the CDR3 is TGTGCCATCCAAATCACAGATACGCAGTATTAT. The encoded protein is CAIQITDTQYY.

CDR3 nucleotide sequence: TGTGCCAGGAGTCCTGGCGCTACATTGAGTGGGGAGCAGTTCTTC. Translating gives CARSPGATLSGEQFF. The rearrangement joins TRBV6-2 or TRBV6-3 to TRBJ2-1; no clear D. CDR1 and CDR2 (germline): MNHEY, SVGEGT. CDR3 length: 15 residues. The V gene lost 9 bases and the J gene lost 10 bases, with 25 bases spanning the gap.

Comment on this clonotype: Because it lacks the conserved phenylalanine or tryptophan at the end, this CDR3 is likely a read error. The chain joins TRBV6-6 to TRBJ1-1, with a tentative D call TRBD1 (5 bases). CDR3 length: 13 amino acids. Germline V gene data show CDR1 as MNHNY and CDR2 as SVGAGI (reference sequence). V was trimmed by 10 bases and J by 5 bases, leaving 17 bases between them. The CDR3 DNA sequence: TGTGCCAACAGCACAGAGGGGACTACTGAAGCTTTCCTT. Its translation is CANSTEGTTEAFL.

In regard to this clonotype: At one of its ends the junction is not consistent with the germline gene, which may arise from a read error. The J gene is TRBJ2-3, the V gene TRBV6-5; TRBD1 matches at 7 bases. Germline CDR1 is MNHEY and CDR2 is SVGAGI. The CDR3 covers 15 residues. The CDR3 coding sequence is TGTGCCGGCAGAACCCCAAAGACAGGGTTAGATACGCAGTACTTT. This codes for CAGRTPKTGLDTQYF.

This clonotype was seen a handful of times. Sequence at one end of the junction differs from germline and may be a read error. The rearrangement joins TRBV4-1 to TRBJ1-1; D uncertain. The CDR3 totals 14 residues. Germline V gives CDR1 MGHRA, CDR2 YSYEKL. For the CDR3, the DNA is TGTGCCTGCAGCCACACATCTGAAGACACTGAAGCTTTCTTT. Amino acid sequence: CACSHTSEDTEAFF.

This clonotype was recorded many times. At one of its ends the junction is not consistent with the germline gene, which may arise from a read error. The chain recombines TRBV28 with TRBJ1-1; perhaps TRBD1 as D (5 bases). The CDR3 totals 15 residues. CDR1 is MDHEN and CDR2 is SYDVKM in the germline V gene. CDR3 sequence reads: CASSWGGEWNAEAFF. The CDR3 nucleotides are TGTGCCAGCAGTTGGGGGGGGGAGTGGAACGCTGAAGCTTTCTTT. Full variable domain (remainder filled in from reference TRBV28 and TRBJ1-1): DVKVTQSSRYLVKRTGEKVFLECVQDMDHENMFWYRQDPGLGLRLIYFSYDVKMKEKGDIPEGYSVSREKKERFSLILESASTNQTSMYLCASSWGGEWNAEAFFGQGTRLTVV.

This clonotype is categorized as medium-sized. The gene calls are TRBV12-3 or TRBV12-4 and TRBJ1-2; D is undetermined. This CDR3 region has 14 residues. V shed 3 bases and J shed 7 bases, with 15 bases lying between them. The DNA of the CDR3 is TGTGCCAGCAGTTTTAAGCCCGACACGGCTGGCTACACCTTC. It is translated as CASSFKPDTAGYTF.

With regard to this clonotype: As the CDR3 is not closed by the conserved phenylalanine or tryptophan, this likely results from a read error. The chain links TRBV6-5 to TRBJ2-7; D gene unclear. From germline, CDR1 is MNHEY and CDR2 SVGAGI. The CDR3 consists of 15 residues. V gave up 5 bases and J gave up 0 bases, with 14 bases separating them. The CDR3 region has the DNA TGTGCCAGCAGTCCCCATGGGGATAGCTCCTACGAGCAGTACATC. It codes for CASSPHGDSSYEQYI.

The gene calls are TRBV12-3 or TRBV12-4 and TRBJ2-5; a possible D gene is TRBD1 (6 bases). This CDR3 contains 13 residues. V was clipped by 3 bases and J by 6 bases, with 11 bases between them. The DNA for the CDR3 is TGTGCCAGCAGTTTGGTTCAGGGGAAGACCCAGTACTTC. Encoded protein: CASSLVQGKTQYF.

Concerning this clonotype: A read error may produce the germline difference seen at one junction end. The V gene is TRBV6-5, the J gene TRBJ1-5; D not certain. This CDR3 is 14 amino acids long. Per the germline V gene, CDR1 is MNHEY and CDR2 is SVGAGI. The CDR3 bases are TGTGCCTGCAGTCACCGGCCGAGCGCCGGTCCCCAGCATTTT. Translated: CACSHRPSAGPQHF.

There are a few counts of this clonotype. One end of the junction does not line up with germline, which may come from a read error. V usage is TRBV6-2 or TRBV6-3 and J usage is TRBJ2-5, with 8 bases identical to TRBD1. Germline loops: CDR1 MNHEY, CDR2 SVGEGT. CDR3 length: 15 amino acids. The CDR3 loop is CAGSPDRGGHGTQYF. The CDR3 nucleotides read TGTGCCGGCAGTCCTGACAGGGGCGGACATGGGACCCAGTACTTC.

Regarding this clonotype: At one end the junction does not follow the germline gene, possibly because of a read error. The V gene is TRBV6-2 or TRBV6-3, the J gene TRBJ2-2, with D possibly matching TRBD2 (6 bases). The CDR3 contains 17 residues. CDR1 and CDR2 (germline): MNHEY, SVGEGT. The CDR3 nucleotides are TGTGTGAGCAGCCCCTCGTCGGGACTCTGGAACACCAGGGAGCTGTTTTTT. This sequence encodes CVSSPSSGLWNTRELFF.

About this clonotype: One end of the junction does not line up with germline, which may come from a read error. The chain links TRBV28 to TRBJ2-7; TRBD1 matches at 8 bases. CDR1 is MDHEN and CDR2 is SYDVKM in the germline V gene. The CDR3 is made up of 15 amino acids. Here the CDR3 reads CASSDPGQGRNERYF. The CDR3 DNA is TGTGCCAGCAGTGACCCAGGACAGGGTCGCAACGAGCGGTACTTC.

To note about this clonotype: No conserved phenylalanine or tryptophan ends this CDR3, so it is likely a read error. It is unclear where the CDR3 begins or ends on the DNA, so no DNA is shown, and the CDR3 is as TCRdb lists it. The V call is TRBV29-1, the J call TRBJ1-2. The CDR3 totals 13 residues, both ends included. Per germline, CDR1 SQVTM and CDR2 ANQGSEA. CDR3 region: CSVVGIRGYGYPL.

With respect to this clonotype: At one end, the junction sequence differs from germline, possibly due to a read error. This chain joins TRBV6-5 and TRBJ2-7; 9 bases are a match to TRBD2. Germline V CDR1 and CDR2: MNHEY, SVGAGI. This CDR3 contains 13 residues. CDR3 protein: CVSSSGLAYEQHF. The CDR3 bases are TGTGTCAGCAGTTCCGGACTAGCGTACGAGCAGCACTTC.

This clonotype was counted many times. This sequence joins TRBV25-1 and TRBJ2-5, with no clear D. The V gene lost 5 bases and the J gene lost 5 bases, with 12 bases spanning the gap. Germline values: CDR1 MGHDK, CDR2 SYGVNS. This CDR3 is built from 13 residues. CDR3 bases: TGTGCCAGCAGTTGGACGTCTATGGAGACCCAGTACTTC. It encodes CASSWTSMETQYF. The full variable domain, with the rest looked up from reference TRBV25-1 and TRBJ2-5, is EADIYQTPRYLVIGTGKKITLECSQTMGHDKMYWYQQDPGMELHLIHYSYGVNSTEKGDLSSESTVSRIRTEHFPLTLESARPSHTSQYLCASSWTSMETQYFGPGTRLLVL.

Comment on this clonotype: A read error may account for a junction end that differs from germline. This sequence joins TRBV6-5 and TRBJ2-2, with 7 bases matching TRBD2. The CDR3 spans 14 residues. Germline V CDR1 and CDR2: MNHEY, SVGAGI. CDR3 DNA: TGTGCCACTTACTCCGGACTAGTTATCTGGGAGCTGTTTTTC. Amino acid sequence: CATYSGLVIWELFF.

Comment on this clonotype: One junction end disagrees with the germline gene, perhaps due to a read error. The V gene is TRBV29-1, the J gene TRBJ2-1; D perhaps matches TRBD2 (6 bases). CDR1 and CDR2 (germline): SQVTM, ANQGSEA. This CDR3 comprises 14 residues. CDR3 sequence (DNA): TGCTGCGTCCAGGCGGGAAACTCCTACAATGAGCAGTTCTTC. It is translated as CCVQAGNSYNEQFF.

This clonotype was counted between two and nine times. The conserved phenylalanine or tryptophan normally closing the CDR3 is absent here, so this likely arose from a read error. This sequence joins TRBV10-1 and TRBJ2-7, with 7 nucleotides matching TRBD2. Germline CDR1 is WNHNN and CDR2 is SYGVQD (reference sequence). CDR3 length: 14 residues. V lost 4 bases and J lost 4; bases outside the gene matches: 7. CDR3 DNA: TGCGCCAGCAGTGGGGAGGCTAGCGGATACGAGCAGTACTAC. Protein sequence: CASSGEASGYEQYY.

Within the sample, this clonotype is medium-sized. CDR3 in DNA: TGCAGCGTTATGGGTAACACCGGGGAGCTGTTTTTT. This gives the protein CSVMGNTGELFF. The chain is built from TRBV29-1 and TRBJ2-2; D is unresolved. Between the trimmed V and J ends, which lost 5 bases and 2 bases, there was a span of 6 bases. The length of the CDR3 is 12 residues. Germline V lookup: CDR1 SQVTM, CDR2 ANQGSEA.

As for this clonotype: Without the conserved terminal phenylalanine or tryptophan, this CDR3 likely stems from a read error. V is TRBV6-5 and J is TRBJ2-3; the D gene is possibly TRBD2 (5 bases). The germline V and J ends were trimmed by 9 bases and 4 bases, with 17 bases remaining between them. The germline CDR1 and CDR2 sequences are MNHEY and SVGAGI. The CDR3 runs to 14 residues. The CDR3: CARSRERWADTQYC. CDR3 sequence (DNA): TGTGCCAGGAGTAGGGAGAGGTGGGCAGATACGCAGTATTGT.

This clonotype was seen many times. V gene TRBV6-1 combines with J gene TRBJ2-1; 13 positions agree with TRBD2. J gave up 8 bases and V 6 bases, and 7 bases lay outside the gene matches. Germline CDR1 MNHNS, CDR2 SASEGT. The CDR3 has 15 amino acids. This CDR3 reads CASRGGLAGLYEQFF. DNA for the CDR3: TGTGCCAGCAGAGGGGGACTAGCGGGGCTTTATGAGCAGTTCTTC.

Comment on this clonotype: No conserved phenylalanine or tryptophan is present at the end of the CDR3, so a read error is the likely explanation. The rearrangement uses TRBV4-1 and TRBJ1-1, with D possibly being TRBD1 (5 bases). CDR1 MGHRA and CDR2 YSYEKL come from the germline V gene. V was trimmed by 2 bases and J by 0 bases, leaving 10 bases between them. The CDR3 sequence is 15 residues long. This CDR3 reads CASSQSGGVNTEAFC. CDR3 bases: TGCGCCAGCAGCCAATCTGGGGGGGTGAACACTGAAGCTTTCTGT.

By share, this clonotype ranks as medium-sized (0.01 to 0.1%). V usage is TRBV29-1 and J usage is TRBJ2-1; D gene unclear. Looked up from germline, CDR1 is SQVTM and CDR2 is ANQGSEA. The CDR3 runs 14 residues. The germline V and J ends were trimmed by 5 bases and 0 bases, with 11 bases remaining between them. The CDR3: CSVRLRSSYNEQFF. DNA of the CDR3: TGCAGCGTTCGACTGAGGAGCTCCTACAATGAGCAGTTCTTC.

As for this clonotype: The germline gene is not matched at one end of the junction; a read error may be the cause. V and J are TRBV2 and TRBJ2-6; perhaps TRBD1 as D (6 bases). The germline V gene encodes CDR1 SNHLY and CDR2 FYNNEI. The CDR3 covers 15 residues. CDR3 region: CASMFRQAGANVLTF. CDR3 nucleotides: TGTGCCAGCATGTTTCGACAGGCTGGGGCCAATGTCCTGACTTTC.

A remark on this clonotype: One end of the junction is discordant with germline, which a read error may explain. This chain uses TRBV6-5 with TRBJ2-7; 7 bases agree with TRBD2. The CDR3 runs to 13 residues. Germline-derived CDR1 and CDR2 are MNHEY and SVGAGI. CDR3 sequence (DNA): TGTGACAGCAGTTCCGGACTAGGGTACGAGCAGTACTTC. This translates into CDSSSGLGYEQYF.

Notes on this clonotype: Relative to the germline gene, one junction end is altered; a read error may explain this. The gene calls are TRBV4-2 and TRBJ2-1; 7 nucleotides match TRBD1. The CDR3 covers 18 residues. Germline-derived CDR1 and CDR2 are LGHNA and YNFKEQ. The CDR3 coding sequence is TGTGCCGGCAGCCAAGATTGGAGGACAGGTAGAGTCTACAATGAGCAGTTCTTC. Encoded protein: CAGSQDWRTGRVYNEQFF.

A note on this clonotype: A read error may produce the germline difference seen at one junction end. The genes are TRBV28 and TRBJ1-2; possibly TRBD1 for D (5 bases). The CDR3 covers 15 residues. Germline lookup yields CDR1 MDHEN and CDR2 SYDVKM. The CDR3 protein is CASSTPRTGGSGHTF. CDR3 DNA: TGTGCCAGCAGTACCCCTCGGACGGGGGGGAGTGGCCACACCTTC.

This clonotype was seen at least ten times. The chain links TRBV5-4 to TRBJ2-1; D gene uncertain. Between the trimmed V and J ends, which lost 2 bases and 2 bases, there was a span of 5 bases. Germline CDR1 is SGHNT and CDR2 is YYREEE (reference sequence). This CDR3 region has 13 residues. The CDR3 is CASSFPPYNEQFF. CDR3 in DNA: TGTGCCAGCAGCTTTCCCCCCTACAATGAGCAGTTCTTC.